Each of the 24 T cell receptor beta chains below was sequenced from the same sample in a study of Graves' ophthalmopathy and Graves' hyperthyroidism. Amplification targeted the TCR beta CDR3 regions, with RNA transcripts as the source material. The authors performed first-round RT-PCR with HTBI primers and then a second-round multiplex PCR. One entry per CDR3 protein, called by TCRdb with MiXCR from the multiplex PCR reads. The sample shows approximately 1.2 million distinct CDR3 sequences, roughly two fifths of them seen only once. The specimen was peripheral blood or thyroid tissue (not recorded which). All receptors derive from an adult man with Graves' hyperthyroidism.

This clonotype was found many times. The chain couples TRBV6-5 to TRBJ2-5; 7 bases are shared with TRBD1. The CDR3 totals 15 residues. Trimming cost V 1 base and J 5 bases; bases outside gene matches: 7. Germline CDR1 MNHEY, CDR2 SVGAGI. The CDR3 here is CASSYWGRGKETQYF. For the CDR3, the DNA is TGTGCCAGCAGTTACTGGGGCAGGGGGAAGGAGACCCAGTACTTC.

This clonotype was counted a few times. This chain links TRBV27 with TRBJ1-5; a possible D gene is TRBD1 (5 bases). In germline, CDR1 is MNHEY, CDR2 SMNVEV (reference sequence). The V gene lost 2 bases and the J gene lost 4 bases, with 9 bases spanning the gap. The CDR3 loop spans 14 amino acids. The CDR3 spells CASSLLSGNQPQHF. CDR3 coding DNA: TGTGCCAGCAGTTTACTTTCAGGGAATCAGCCCCAGCATTTT.

The table lists this clonotype with many counts. As DNA, the CDR3 is TGCAGTGCTCGCCCTGAATTTAGCGGGGGGTTGTACCAAGAGACCCAGTACTTC. Its translation is CSARPEFSGGLYQETQYF. The V and J genes are TRBV20-1 and TRBJ2-5, with 10 bases aligning to TRBD2. CDR3 length equals 18 residues. Germline V lookup: CDR1 DFQATT, CDR2 SNEGSKA (reference sequence). With V trimmed by 5 bases and J by 0 bases, 15 bases remained unmatched.

The chain recombines TRBV13 with TRBJ1-1; D is unresolved. The germline V gene encodes CDR1 PRHDT and CDR2 FYEKMQ (reference sequence). The length of the CDR3 is 12 residues. V was clipped by 0 bases and J by 6 bases, with 5 bases between them. The CDR3 region is CASSLGISEAFF. CDR3 in DNA: TGTGCCAGCAGCTTAGGGATATCTGAAGCTTTCTTT.

The rearrangement uses TRBV15 and TRBJ2-7; D ambiguous. Germline V CDR1 and CDR2: LNHNV, YYDKDF (reference sequence). V gave up 0 bases and J gave up 2 bases, with 11 bases separating them. This CDR3 is 15 amino acids long. The CDR3 sequence: CATSRDPRVTYEQYF. DNA for the CDR3: TGTGCCACCAGCAGAGATCCTCGCGTTACCTACGAGCAGTACTTC.

The CDR3 nucleotides read TGTGCCAGCAGCCACCACAAGATGCCGGGCCCCTACGAGCAGTACTTC. It translates to CASSHHKMPGPYEQYF. The chain carries TRBV5-5 and TRBJ2-7; D gene ambiguous. The germline V gene has CDR1 SGHKS and CDR2 YYEKEE (reference sequence). The CDR3 length is 16 residues. Trimming removed 4 bases from V and 2 bases from J, with 19 bases in between.

This chain joins TRBV2 and TRBJ2-7; possible D gene TRBD2, 6 bases. V was clipped by 6 bases and J by 5 bases, with 32 bases between them. Germline-derived CDR1 and CDR2 are SNHLY and FYNNEI. CDR3 size: 19 residues. The CDR3: CASSWSGGTAGTYQNEQYF. In DNA, the CDR3 is TGTGCCAGCAGCTGGTCCGGAGGGACCGCCGGGACCTACCAGAACGAGCAGTACTTC.

This clonotype appeared many times. The chain links TRBV15 to TRBJ2-5; the D gene is possibly TRBD1 (6 bases). CDR3 length equals 16 residues. V was shortened by 1 base and J by 4 bases, with 16 bases between the two germline ends. The germline V gene has CDR1 LNHNV and CDR2 YYDKDF (reference sequence). DNA of the CDR3: TGTGCCACCAGCAGAGTTACAGGGCCTTTAGGAGAGACCCAGTACTTC. It is translated as CATSRVTGPLGETQYF.

The genes are TRBV9 and TRBJ1-4; D gene unclear. The CDR3 is 16 residues long. Germline assignment: CDR1 SGDLS and CDR2 YYNGEE. V was trimmed by 0 bases and J by 2 bases, leaving 11 bases between them. Written as DNA, the CDR3 is TGTGCCAGCAGCGTAGGGGTCGGTGGGACTAATGAAAAACTGTTTTTT. This translates into CASSVGVGGTNEKLFF.

Concerning this clonotype itself: A much larger clone differs from this one at a single base, so this may be a read error. V is TRBV14 and J is TRBJ1-1; TRBD1 is a possible D gene (6 bases). CDR1 is SGHDN, CDR2 FVKESK, per germline. The CDR3 is 16 amino acids. Trimming removed 1 base at V and 2 bases at J, with 14 bases between. CDR3 loop: CASSQVGRGDNTEAFF. Written as DNA, the CDR3 is TGTGCCAGCAGCCAAGTAGGGAGGGGGGATAACACTGAAGCTTTCTTT.

This clonotype was picked up many times. V usage is TRBV7-8 and J usage is TRBJ2-7; a weak D match, TRBD2 (6 bases). The CDR3 contains 19 residues. The germline V gene has CDR1 SGHVS and CDR2 FQNEAQ. V lost 8 bases, J lost 3 bases, and 32 bases lay in between. CDR3 in DNA: TGTGCCAGCGGCCCCCGGGGTTGGGGGGAAAGAGCACCGATCTACGAGCAGTACTTC. It specifies CASGPRGWGERAPIYEQYF.

As concerns this clonotype: One base away lies a much larger clone, so this may be a sequencing read error. The J gene is TRBJ1-1, the V gene TRBV6-6; D is uncertain. Trimming shortened V by 9 bases and J by 0 bases, and 11 bases separated the two germline ends. CDR1 is MNHNY, CDR2 SVGAGI, per germline (reference sequence). This CDR3 comprises 13 residues. DNA for the CDR3: TGTGCCAGTACAGCGAAGGTGAACACTGAAGCTTTCTTT. This codes for CASTAKVNTEAFF.

This chain uses TRBV7-8 with TRBJ2-2; 8 positions agree with TRBD1. CDR1 is SGHVS and CDR2 is FQNEAQ in the germline V gene. V trimming: 4 bases; J trimming: 10 bases; junction bases outside the gene matches: 5. The length of the CDR3 is 13 residues. CDR3 nucleotide sequence: TGTGCCAGCAGCTCCGAGGGACAGGAGGAGCTGTTTTTT. This encodes CASSSEGQEELFF.

As for this clonotype: A read error is possible here, since a much larger clone lies one base away. The chain recombines TRBV7-6 with TRBJ2-5; D gene uncertain. CDR3 size: 13 residues. Germline CDR1 and CDR2: SGHVS and FNYEAQ. The CDR3 is CVSSPEIGETQYF. The DNA of the CDR3 is TGTGTCAGCAGCCCCGAAATCGGGGAGACCCAGTACTTC. Drawing the rest from reference TRBV7-6 and TRBJ2-5, the complete variable domain is GAGVSQSPRYKVTKRGQDVALRCDPISGHVSLYWYRQALGQGPEFLTYFNYEAQQDKSGLPNDRFSAERPEGSISTLTIQRTEQRDSAMYRCVSSPEIGETQYFGPGTRLLVL.

This clonotype was detected a few times. CDR3 protein: CASSRLGQTLKETQYF. CDR3 DNA sequence: TGCGCCAGCAGCCGCTTGGGACAGACCCTGAAAGAGACCCAGTACTTC. V is TRBV4-3 and J is TRBJ2-5, with 7 positions matching TRBD1. With 4 bases clipped from V and 3 bases from J, the junction kept 11 bases outside the gene matches. The CDR3 extends over 16 amino acids. Germline CDR1 LGHNA, CDR2 YSLEER.

The chain has TRBV25-1 and TRBJ1-1; 7 positions match TRBD1. The CDR3 runs to 15 residues. Germline CDR1 is MGHDK and CDR2 is SYGVNS. The V gene end was trimmed by 4 bases and the J gene end by 4 bases; junction bases not matched to a gene: 9. CDR3 sequence: CASSASDRAGTEAFF. The CDR3 DNA reads TGTGCCAGCAGTGCCTCCGACAGGGCGGGCACTGAAGCTTTCTTT.

This clonotype was observed a handful of times. The chain recombines TRBV2 with TRBJ1-6; possible D gene TRBD1, 5 bases. The V gene lost 4 bases and the J gene lost 8 bases, with 15 bases spanning the gap. CDR1 is SNHLY and CDR2 is FYNNEI in the germline V gene. The CDR3 totals 15 residues. The CDR3 loop reads CASSVYRLTDSPLHF. The DNA for the CDR3 is TGTGCCAGCAGTGTATACAGGCTTACCGATTCACCCCTCCACTTT.

This clonotype was seen more than once but under ten times. V is TRBV7-2 and J is TRBJ2-7; 10 bases match TRBD1. With V trimmed by 5 bases and J by 7 bases, 14 bases remained unmatched. The CDR3 consists of 16 residues. CDR1 and CDR2 from the germline V gene are SGHTA and FQGNSA. CDR3 sequence: CASSTTPGTGAREQYF. The CDR3 DNA reads TGTGCCAGCAGCACCACCCCCGGGACAGGGGCAAGGGAGCAGTACTTC. The variable domain in full, with the rest retrieved from reference TRBV7-2 and TRBJ2-7, is GAGVSQSPSNKVTEKGKDVELRCDPISGHTALYWYRQSLGQGLEFLIYFQGNSAPDKSGLPSDRFSAERTGGSVSTLTIQRTQQEDSAVYLCASSTTPGTGAREQYFGPGTRLTVT.

The rearrangement joins TRBV2 to TRBJ1-1; D is undetermined. V shed 6 bases and J shed 2 bases, with 13 bases lying between them. The length of the CDR3 is 14 residues. Germline CDR1 is SNHLY and CDR2 is FYNNEI. The CDR3 nucleotides are TGTGCCAGCAGGGAATCGCCAGGAAACACTGAAGCTTTCTTT. Its translation: CASRESPGNTEAFF. Complete variable domain (other parts from reference TRBV2 and TRBJ1-1): EPEVTQTPSHQVTQMGQEVILRCVPISNHLYFYWYRQILGQKVEFLVSFYNNEISEKSEIFDDQFSVERPDGSNFTLKIRSTKLEDSAMYFCASRESPGNTEAFFGQGTRLTVV.

This clonotype was counted once. This rearrangement joins TRBV7-9 to TRBJ2-5; 7 bases fit TRBD2. Looked up from germline, CDR1 is SEHNR and CDR2 is FQNEAQ (reference sequence). The trim removed 11 bases at V and 6 bases at J, leaving 12 bases unmatched. The CDR3 loop spans 13 amino acids. The CDR3: CAATSGGEQTQYF. The CDR3 DNA follows: TGTGCCGCCACCTCGGGGGGAGAGCAGACCCAGTACTTC.

This clonotype was seen many times. The V call is TRBV11-3, the J call TRBJ2-7, with 10 bases lining up with TRBD2. Looked up from germline, CDR1 is SGHNT and CDR2 is YENEEA. The CDR3 contains 13 residues. Trimming cost V 3 bases and J 6 bases; bases outside gene matches: 2. The CDR3 loop reads CASSFLAGGEQYF. DNA of the CDR3: TGTGCCAGCAGCTTTTTAGCGGGAGGCGAGCAGTACTTC.

For the CDR3, the DNA is TGTGCCACCTCAACAGGGGAACCCGGGGCCCAGTACTTC. Translation gives CATSTGEPGAQYF. The gene calls are TRBV7-9 and TRBJ2-5; 7 nucleotides agree with TRBD1. V was clipped by 10 bases and J by 9 bases; unmatched bases: 14. This CDR3 is built from 13 residues. CDR1 is SEHNR, CDR2 FQNEAQ, per germline (reference sequence).

In this sample, this clonotype turned up a few times. The chain employs TRBV2 and TRBJ1-5; tentatively, D is TRBD1 (5 bases). V lost 5 bases and J lost 5, with 10 bases in between. The CDR3 spans 13 residues. Germline V gene sequence: CDR1 SNHLY, CDR2 FYNNEI. DNA of the CDR3: TGTGCCAGCAGTCAAGGGGTGGATCAGCCCCAGCATTTT. As protein: CASSQGVDQPQHF.

This clonotype was seen at least ten times. The J gene is TRBJ1-1, the V gene TRBV10-2; no firm D call. CDR1 and CDR2 (germline): WSHSY, SAAADI. The CDR3 totals 14 residues. Between the trimmed V and J ends, which lost 4 bases and 1 base, there was a span of 10 bases. For the CDR3, the DNA is TGCGCCAGCAGTGCTCCCGGTTGGAACACTGAAGCTTTCTTT. It encodes CASSAPGWNTEAFF.